One and the same sample provided the 26 T cell receptor beta chains below, sequenced in a study of CD8+ T cells in alopecia areata. TCR sequencing used cDNA made by reverse transcription of extracted RNA. The repertoire was sequenced with immunoSEQ multiplex PCR; TCRdb's copy has only in-frame clones and lacks some. This sample has about 200,000 clones; 58% occur once, and the top ten carry 5.5%. The treatment here: oral pan-JAK inhibitor, 5-10 mg twice daily. The specimen was CD4+ T cells sorted from blood, collected at week 24, from a patient treated with tofacitinib. The source is a human donor with alopecia areata.

The V gene is TRBV5-4, the J gene TRBJ1-5; unclear D gene. The CDR3 runs 15 residues. CDR1 SGHNT and CDR2 YYREEE come from the germline V gene (reference sequence). Trimming cost V 4 bases and J 3 bases, with 14 bases left between them. The CDR3 DNA reads TGTGCCAGCAGCCCAGGACGAGGGTTCAATCAGCCCCAGCATTTT. It is translated as CASSPGRGFNQPQHF.

The rearrangement joins TRBV29-1 to TRBJ2-5; D might be TRBD1 or TRBD2, each matching 5 bases. The germline CDR1 and CDR2 sequences are SQVTM and ANQGSEA. The CDR3 covers 13 residues. V was shortened by 3 bases and J by 1 base, with 9 bases between the two germline ends. CDR3 in DNA: TGCAGCGTTGACGGGGACGCCCAAGAGACCCAGTACTTC. Amino acid sequence: CSVDGDAQETQYF.

The gene calls are TRBV11-1 and TRBJ1-1, with 9 bases fitting TRBD1. The germline gives CDR1 SGHAT, CDR2 FQDESV (reference sequence). The CDR3 loop spans 19 amino acids. Unmatched junction bases numbered 19, after V lost 4 bases and J lost 4 bases. CDR3 region: CASSSSPWADRGGGTEAFF. CDR3 DNA: TGTGCCAGCAGCTCCAGTCCTTGGGCCGACAGGGGGGGTGGCACTGAAGCTTTCTTT.

This chain links TRBV5-1 with TRBJ2-7, with a tentative D call TRBD2 (7 bases). Germline V gene sequence: CDR1 SGHRS, CDR2 YFSETQ. This CDR3 is 15 amino acids long. Trimming left V 4 bases short and J 5 bases short, with 19 bases between. The CDR3: CASSPGGRLWDEQYF. In DNA form, the CDR3 reads TGCGCCAGCAGCCCGGGGGGCAGGCTATGGGACGAGCAGTACTTC.

CDR3 DNA: TGTGCCAGCAAAAGGGAGTCCACCGGGGAGCTGTTTTTT. It specifies CASKRESTGELFF. V usage is TRBV28 and J usage is TRBJ2-2, with D perhaps TRBD2 (5 bases). CDR3 length: 13 residues. Germline-derived CDR1 and CDR2 are MDHEN and SYDVKM. The V end lost 7 bases, the J end lost 4 bases, and 10 bases lay between the germline ends.

Here the CDR3 DNA reads TGTGCCAGCACCCCAGGTGGGGCCTATGGCTACACCTTC. Its translation: CASTPGGAYGYTF. The rearrangement uses TRBV6-1 and TRBJ1-2; TRBD1 is a possible D gene (5 bases). The germline CDR1 and CDR2 sequences are MNHNS and SASEGT. Trimming took 7 bases from V and 4 from J, leaving 13 bases between them. CDR3 length: 13 residues.

The V call is TRBV4-1, the J call TRBJ2-5; D may be TRBD2 (7 bases). The CDR3 runs to 17 residues. The V end lost 2 bases, the J end lost 0 bases, and 16 bases lay between the germline ends. Germline CDR1 and CDR2: MGHRA and YSYEKL. CDR3 in amino acids: CASSQSVAGAYQETQYF. CDR3 coding DNA: TGCGCCAGCAGCCAAAGTGTTGCGGGGGCGTACCAAGAGACCCAGTACTTC.

This clone qualifies as medium-sized (0.01 to 0.1%). V is TRBV6-1 and J is TRBJ2-3; weak D call: TRBD1 (6 bases). The germline V gene encodes CDR1 MNHNS and CDR2 SASEGT. With 8 bases removed from V and 4 bases from J, the gap between germline ends came to 13 bases. CDR3 length: 13 residues. The CDR3 coding sequence is TGTGCCAGCCGTACAGGGTGGCCAGATACGCAGTATTTT. It codes for CASRTGWPDTQYF.

The V and J genes are TRBV30 and TRBJ2-5; 7 bases fit TRBD1. The V segment lost 3 bases and the J segment 1 base; nucleotides outside the gene matches: 5. The CDR3 is 14 amino acids. The germline V gene encodes CDR1 GTSNPN and CDR2 SVGIG (reference sequence). DNA for the CDR3: TGTGCCTGGAGCGAAGGGACAGCCCAAGAGACCCAGTACTTC. Its protein product is CAWSEGTAQETQYF.

The V and J genes are TRBV6-6 and TRBJ1-6; D remains ambiguous. V lost 2 bases and J lost 10, with 12 bases in between. Germline V lookup: CDR1 MNHNY, CDR2 SVGAGI (reference sequence). The CDR3 length is 14 residues. The DNA for the CDR3 is TGTGCCAGCAGTTACGAAGCGGGGAGATCACCCCTCCACTTT. This translates into CASSYEAGRSPLHF.

The rearrangement uses TRBV2 and TRBJ2-1, with D unresolved. CDR3 length: 13 residues. Deletions cut 2 bases from V and 6 bases from J, with 8 bases between. The germline gives CDR1 SNHLY, CDR2 FYNNEI. The CDR3 bases are TGTGCCAGCAGTGAATTCGGGCCCAATGAGCAGTTCTTC. Translating it yields CASSEFGPNEQFF.

This sequence joins TRBV7-9 and TRBJ2-5; D is uncertain. The CDR3 runs to 14 residues. Germline values: CDR1 SEHNR, CDR2 FQNEAQ (reference sequence). V was cut by 3 bases and J by 0 bases, with 8 bases left in between. The CDR3 is CASSLGANQETQYF. DNA for the CDR3: TGTGCCAGCAGCTTGGGTGCCAACCAAGAGACCCAGTACTTC. Using reference TRBV7-9 and TRBJ2-5 for the parts outside the CDR3, the full variable domain is DTGVSQNPRHKITKRGQNVTFRCDPISEHNRLYWYRQTLGQGPEFLTYFQNEAQLEKSRLLSDRFSAERPKGSFSTLEIQRTEQGDSAMYLCASSLGANQETQYFGPGTRLLVL.

The genes are TRBV30 and TRBJ1-4; 10 positions match TRBD1. CDR3 length: 13 residues. In germline, CDR1 is GTSNPN, CDR2 SVGIG (reference sequence). V was pared by 4 bases and J by 7 bases, with 3 bases of the junction left unmatched. CDR3 region: CAWMGTGVEKLFF. As DNA, the CDR3 is TGTGCCTGGATGGGGACAGGGGTTGAAAAACTGTTTTTT.

In this sample, this clone turned up a few times. The chain carries TRBV18 and TRBJ1-1, with D hard to call. CDR3 length equals 14 residues. Trimming cost V 3 bases and J 1 base, with 9 bases left between them. In germline, CDR1 is KGHSH, CDR2 LQKENI. The CDR3 nucleotides are TGTGCCAGCTCACCCGACCGGGGGAACACTGAAGCTTTCTTT. Protein sequence: CASSPDRGNTEAFF.

This clone was detected a few times. This chain links TRBV29-1 with TRBJ1-2, with D unclear. The CDR3 consists of 11 residues. Germline CDR1 reads SQVTM; CDR2 reads ANQGSEA. V was clipped by 3 bases and J by 7 bases, with 9 bases between them. This chain's CDR3 is CSVDHGGGYTF. CDR3 nucleotide sequence: TGCAGCGTTGACCACGGAGGTGGCTACACCTTC.

V gene TRBV7-3 combines with J gene TRBJ2-6; D possibly corresponds to TRBD1 (5 bases). The CDR3 extends over 15 amino acids. The V gene's germline CDR1 is SGHTA and CDR2 FQGTGA. Trimming stripped 2 bases from V and 2 bases from J, with 7 bases between. The CDR3 spells CASSLSGTGANVLTF. In DNA form, the CDR3 reads TGTGCCAGCAGCTTATCAGGGACTGGGGCCAACGTCCTGACTTTC. Together with reference TRBV7-3 and TRBJ2-6, the CDR3 gives the full variable domain: GAGVSQTPSNKVTEKGKYVELRCDPISGHTALYWYRQSLGQGPEFLIYFQGTGAADDSGLPNDRFFAVRPEGSVSTLKIQRTERGDSAVYLCASSLSGTGANVLTFGAGSRLTVL.

This clone turned up a few times. The chain employs TRBV27 and TRBJ2-1, with 10 bases fitting TRBD2. The CDR3 sequence is 18 residues long. Germline CDR1 reads MNHEY; CDR2 reads SMNVEV (reference sequence). V shed 6 bases and J 4 bases; nucleotides not matched to a gene: 15. The CDR3 here is CASRPRGSGRDHYNEQFF. DNA of the CDR3: TGTGCCAGCAGACCCCGGGGAAGCGGGAGGGATCATTACAATGAGCAGTTCTTC.

The chain couples TRBV4-2 to TRBJ2-7; tentative D call: TRBD2 (6 bases). The V and J ends lost 1 base and 3 bases respectively, with 13 bases between them. Per germline, CDR1 LGHNA and CDR2 YNFKEQ. The CDR3 extends over 15 amino acids. CDR3 DNA sequence: TGTGCCAGCAGCCAAGGGACGGGGGAGTACTACGAGCAGTACTTC. Translated: CASSQGTGEYYEQYF.

The V call is TRBV2, the J call TRBJ2-3, with TRBD2 matching over 8 bases. V trimming: 6 bases; J trimming: 2 bases; junction bases outside the gene matches: 7. In germline, CDR1 is SNHLY, CDR2 FYNNEI. The CDR3 runs to 15 residues. The CDR3 region has the DNA TGTGCCAGCAGCCGTAGCGGGGCAATCACAGATACGCAGTATTTT. As protein: CASSRSGAITDTQYF.

V is TRBV6-5 and J is TRBJ1-1; no reliable D call. Trimming stripped 2 bases from V and 4 bases from J, with 14 bases between. Germline CDR1 and CDR2: MNHEY and SVGAGI. The CDR3 contains 15 residues. This CDR3 is CASSYGTGGSTEAFF. DNA for the CDR3: TGTGCCAGCAGTTACGGCACTGGAGGTAGCACTGAAGCTTTCTTT.

This rearrangement joins TRBV2 to TRBJ2-3; unclear D gene. Trimming took 7 bases from V and 2 from J, leaving 13 bases between them. The germline gives CDR1 SNHLY, CDR2 FYNNEI. The CDR3 covers 14 residues. CDR3: CASTIVANTDTQYF. The CDR3 nucleotides read TGTGCCAGCACAATAGTAGCTAACACAGATACGCAGTATTTT.

The chain has TRBV4-1 and TRBJ2-3; D is ambiguous. The CDR3 has 13 amino acids. CDR1 is MGHRA, CDR2 YSYEKL, per germline. Trimming pared 0 bases from V and 4 bases from J, leaving 5 bases between. The CDR3 DNA is TGCGCCAGCAGCCAAGAAGTGTCAGATACGCAGTATTTT. Protein: CASSQEVSDTQYF.

The chain couples TRBV11-1 to TRBJ2-4; D assignment may be TRBD1 or TRBD2 (5 bases each). The CDR3 sequence is 13 residues long. Deletions cut 3 bases from V and 8 bases from J, with 11 bases between. Germline V lookup: CDR1 SGHAT, CDR2 FQDESV (reference sequence). The CDR3 region is CASSLGPLDIQYF. CDR3 DNA: TGTGCCAGCAGCTTGGGACCCCTTGACATTCAGTACTTC.

The chain uses TRBV7-2 and TRBJ1-6; TRBD1 is a possible D gene (5 bases). Germline V gene sequence: CDR1 SGHTA, CDR2 FQGNSA. The V end was cut by 5 bases, the J end by 5 bases, with 13 bases between. The CDR3 loop spans 15 amino acids. Here the CDR3 reads CASSGGPLNNSPLHF. The CDR3 DNA sequence: TGTGCCAGCAGCGGGGGACCACTTAATAATTCACCCCTCCACTTT.

This clone was counted between two and nine times. The CDR3 sequence: CSGMNTEAFF. CDR3 bases: TGCAGTGGGATGAACACTGAAGCTTTCTTT. This chain joins TRBV20-1 and TRBJ1-1; D is ambiguous. Germline V gene data show CDR1 as DFQATT and CDR2 as SNEGSKA (reference sequence). Deletions cut 7 bases from V and 0 bases from J, with 3 bases between. The CDR3 is 10 residues long.

The chain joins TRBV7-9 to TRBJ2-1; 8 positions match TRBD2. The CDR3 loop spans 16 amino acids. From germline, CDR1 is SEHNR and CDR2 FQNEAQ (reference sequence). After removal of 1 base from V and 5 bases from J, the junction contained 7 bases not matched to a gene. CDR3 bases: TGTGCCAGCAGCTTAGGAGCGGGAGACTGGAACAATGAGCAGTTCTTC. This gives the protein CASSLGAGDWNNEQFF.